The sequence of this T cell receptor (beta chain) was determined in a study of T cell repertoires in cytomegalovirus infection. Background on the study: Carrying CMV and the relevant HLA type showed in public TCR beta signatures.

V lost 5 bases, J lost 0 bases, and 16 bases lay in between. CDR3 length: 17 residues. Germline V gene sequence: CDR1 LNHDA, CDR2 SQIVND (reference sequence). Study-wide points: HLA-C-restricted TCR beta clonotypes specific for CMV led the ex vivo response. Frequencies of public TCR beta families were cumulated, and this identified carriers of CMV plus the relevant HLA.

Worth noting for this clonotype: Its antigen is undetermined.

A single record per CDR3 protein comes from TCRdb applying MiXCR to the reads. Among 680,000 or so distinct CDR3 sequences, 35% to 45% were seen once, and the ten largest hold 2.5% to 3.5%. The chain has TRBV19 and TRBJ1-4, with D possibly matching TRBD1 (5 bases). Sequencing input: PBMCs. This clonotype was obtained from a human donor in good health (CMV status not recorded). Some clones in this sample may be carry-over from other donors' samples. As DNA, the CDR3 is TGTGCCAGTAGTGCCCTCCGGGACGGAACAACTAATGAAAAACTGTTTTTT. This encodes CASSALRDGTTNEKLFF. The whole variable domain, filled in from reference TRBV19 and TRBJ1-4, reads DGGITQSPKYLFRKEGQNVTLSCEQNLNHDAMYWYRQDPGQGLRLIYYSQIVNDFQKGDIAEGYSVSREKKESFPLTVTSAQKNPTAFYLCASSALRDGTTNEKLFFGSGTQLSVL.